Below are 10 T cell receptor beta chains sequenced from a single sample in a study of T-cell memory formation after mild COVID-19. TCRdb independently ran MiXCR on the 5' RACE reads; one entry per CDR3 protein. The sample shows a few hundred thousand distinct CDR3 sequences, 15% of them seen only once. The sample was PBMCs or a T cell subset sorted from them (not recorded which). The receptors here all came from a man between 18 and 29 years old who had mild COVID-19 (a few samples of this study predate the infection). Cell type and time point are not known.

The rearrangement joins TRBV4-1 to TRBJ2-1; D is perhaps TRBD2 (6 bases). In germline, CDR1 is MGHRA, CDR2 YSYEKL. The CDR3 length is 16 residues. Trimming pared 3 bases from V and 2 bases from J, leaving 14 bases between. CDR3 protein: CASSHPVVAAYNEQFF. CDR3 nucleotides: TGCGCCAGCAGCCACCCGGTGGTAGCGGCCTACAATGAGCAGTTCTTC.

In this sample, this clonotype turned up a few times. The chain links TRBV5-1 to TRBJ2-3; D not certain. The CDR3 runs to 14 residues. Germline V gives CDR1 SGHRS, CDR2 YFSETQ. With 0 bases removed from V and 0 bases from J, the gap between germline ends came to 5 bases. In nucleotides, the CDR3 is TGCGCCAGCAGCTTGGATATAAGCACAGATACGCAGTATTTT. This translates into CASSLDISTDTQYF.

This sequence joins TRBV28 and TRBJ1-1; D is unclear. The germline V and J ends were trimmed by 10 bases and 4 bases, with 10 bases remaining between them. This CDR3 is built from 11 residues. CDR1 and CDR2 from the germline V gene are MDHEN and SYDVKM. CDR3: CATSDITEAFF. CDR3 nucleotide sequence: TGTGCCACAAGCGACATCACTGAAGCTTTCTTT.

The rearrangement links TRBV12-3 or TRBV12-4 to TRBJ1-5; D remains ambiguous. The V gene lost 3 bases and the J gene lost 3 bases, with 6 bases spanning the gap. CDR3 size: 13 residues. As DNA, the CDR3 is TGTGCCAGCAGTTTGTTCCTCAATCAGCCCCAGCATTTT. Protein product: CASSLFLNQPQHF.

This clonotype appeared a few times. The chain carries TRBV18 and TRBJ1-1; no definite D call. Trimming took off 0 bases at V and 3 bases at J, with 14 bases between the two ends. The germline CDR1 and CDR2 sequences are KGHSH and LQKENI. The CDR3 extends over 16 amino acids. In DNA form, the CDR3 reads TGTGCCAGCTCACCACCGGGCACGAGGATTGACACTGAAGCTTTCTTT. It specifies CASSPPGTRIDTEAFF.

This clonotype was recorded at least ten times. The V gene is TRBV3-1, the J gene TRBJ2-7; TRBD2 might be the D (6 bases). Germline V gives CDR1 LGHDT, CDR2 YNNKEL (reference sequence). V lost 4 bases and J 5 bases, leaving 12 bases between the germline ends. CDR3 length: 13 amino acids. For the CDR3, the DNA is TGTGCCAGCAGCCGGGACTCAGGAGACGAGCAGTACTTC. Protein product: CASSRDSGDEQYF.

The CDR3, as DNA: TGTGCCAGCAGCTTAGCGTCGGGGAGAGATACGCAGTATTTT. Amino acid sequence: CASSLASGRDTQYF. The rearrangement joins TRBV7-9 to TRBJ2-3, with D perhaps matching TRBD2 (5 bases). V shed 0 bases and J shed 5 bases, with 9 bases lying between them. Germline-derived CDR1 and CDR2 are SEHNR and FQNEAQ (reference sequence). The CDR3 consists of 14 residues.

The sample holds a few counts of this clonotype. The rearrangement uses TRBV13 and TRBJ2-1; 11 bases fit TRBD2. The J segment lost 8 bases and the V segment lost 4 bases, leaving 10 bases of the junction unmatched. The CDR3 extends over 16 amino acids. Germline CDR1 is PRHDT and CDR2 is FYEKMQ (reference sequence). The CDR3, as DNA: TGTGCCAGCAGCTACCCAACTAGCGGGGGAGGTTATGAGCAGTTCTTC. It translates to CASSYPTSGGGYEQFF.

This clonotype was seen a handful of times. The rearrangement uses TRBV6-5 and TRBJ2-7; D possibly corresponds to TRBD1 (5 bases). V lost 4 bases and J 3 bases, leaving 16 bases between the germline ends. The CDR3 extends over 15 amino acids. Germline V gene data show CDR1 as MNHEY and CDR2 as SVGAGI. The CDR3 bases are TGTGCCAGCAGTTTTTTCTCCGCAGGGCACTACGAGCAGTACTTC. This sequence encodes CASSFFSAGHYEQYF.

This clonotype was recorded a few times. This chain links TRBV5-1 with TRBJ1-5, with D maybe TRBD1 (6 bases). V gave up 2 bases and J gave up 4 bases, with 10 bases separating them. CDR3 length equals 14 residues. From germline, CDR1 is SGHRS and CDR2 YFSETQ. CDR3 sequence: CASSLTGQNQPQHF. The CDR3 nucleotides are TGCGCCAGCAGCTTAACCGGACAGAATCAGCCCCAGCATTTT.